The 32 T cell receptor beta chains below come from one sample, sequenced in a study of blood T cells in healthy people across ages. The authors ran a second PCR of roughly 6 to 12 cycles using a sample-barcoded 5' primer and a J-beta primer mix. TCRdb analysed the 5' RACE reads with MiXCR anew, one entry per CDR3 protein. The profile shows about a million distinct CDR3 sequences, 48% of them singletons. Sequencing was done on a sample of blood. These receptors were taken from a man aged 25 to 45 in good health.

The chain has TRBV5-4 and TRBJ2-5; D may be TRBD1 or TRBD2 (5 bases each). V dropped 7 bases and J dropped 0 bases, with 10 bases sitting between them. Germline V gives CDR1 SGHNT, CDR2 YYREEE (reference sequence). The CDR3 extends over 13 amino acids. The CDR3 region is CASGRGDQETQYF. The CDR3 DNA reads TGTGCCAGCGGTCGGGGCGACCAAGAGACCCAGTACTTC.

About this clonotype itself: This may be a read error: a much more frequent sequence differs by one nucleotide. V is TRBV28 and J is TRBJ2-5; perhaps TRBD1 as D (5 bases). The J call may be in error: the DNA end matches TRBJ2-7 better. The length of the CDR3 is 13 residues. The germline gives CDR1 MDHEN, CDR2 SYDVKM. The CDR3 coding sequence is TGTGCCAGCAGTTGTGGGCAGGGCCACGAGCAGTACTTC. Its translation is CASSCGQGHEQYF.

V usage is TRBV10-3 and J usage is TRBJ2-3; D may match TRBD1 or TRBD2 (6 bases each). The CDR3 is 12 residues long. Per the germline V gene, CDR1 is ENHRY and CDR2 is SYGVKD. The V gene lost 6 bases and the J gene lost 8 bases, with 12 bases spanning the gap. CDR3 sequence reads: CAISRGPGTQYF. The CDR3 nucleotides read TGTGCCATCAGCCGGGGGCCAGGTACGCAGTATTTT.

The DNA of the CDR3 is TGTGCCAGCAGTCAGGAGTGGAACTATGGCTACACCTTC. Translating gives CASSQEWNYGYTF. V usage is TRBV2 and J usage is TRBJ1-2, with D unresolved. From germline, CDR1 is SNHLY and CDR2 FYNNEI. Trimming shortened V by 5 bases and J by 2 bases, and 9 bases separated the two germline ends. The CDR3 runs 13 residues.

The chain has TRBV29-1 and TRBJ2-5; 10 bases match TRBD1. Germline-derived CDR1 and CDR2 are SQVTM and ANQGSEA. The CDR3 covers 11 residues. The J segment lost 11 bases and the V segment lost 7 bases, leaving 7 bases of the junction unmatched. The CDR3 DNA reads TGCAGCGCCGACAGGGGGCTTGAGCAGTACTTC. This sequence encodes CSADRGLEQYF.

The rearrangement uses TRBV24-1 and TRBJ2-2; D gene unclear. The germline V gene has CDR1 KGHDR and CDR2 SFDVKD. Trimming took off 5 bases at V and 4 bases at J, with 10 bases between the two ends. The CDR3 totals 14 residues. The CDR3 loop is CATSARPSTGELFF. Here the CDR3 DNA reads TGTGCCACCAGTGCACGACCCAGCACCGGGGAGCTGTTTTTT.

The chain links TRBV10-3 to TRBJ2-5, with 15 bases fitting TRBD2. This CDR3 spans 15 amino acids. The V gene's germline CDR1 is ENHRY and CDR2 SYGVKD. V shed 10 bases, J shed 2 bases, and the junction held 5 bases outside the gene matches. CDR3 in amino acids: CATSGTSGGQETQYF. CDR3 bases: TGTGCCACCTCGGGGACTAGCGGGGGGCAAGAGACCCAGTACTTC.

This clonotype turned up a few times. This rearrangement joins TRBV29-1 to TRBJ1-1, with no clear D. This CDR3 comprises 12 residues. CDR1 and CDR2 from the germline V gene are SQVTM and ANQGSEA. The V end was cut by 8 bases, the J end by 5 bases, with 15 bases between. This CDR3 is CSLFEGGTEAFF. The CDR3 coding sequence is TGCAGCTTGTTCGAGGGAGGTACTGAAGCTTTCTTT.

This clonotype showed up just a few times. CDR3 sequence (DNA): TGTGCCAGTAAAGCCTTTTACAATGAGCAGTTCTTC. It codes for CASKAFYNEQFF. The J gene is TRBJ2-1, the V gene TRBV5-8; D gene unclear. The germline gives CDR1 SGHTS, CDR2 YDEGEE. Trimming removed 8 bases from V and 4 bases from J, with 10 bases in between. The CDR3 runs 12 residues.

This clonotype showed up just a few times. The chain recombines TRBV2 with TRBJ2-4, with a weak D call TRBD2 (5 bases). V dropped 5 bases and J dropped 13 bases, with 18 bases sitting between them. CDR3 length: 13 residues. Looked up from germline, CDR1 is SNHLY and CDR2 is FYNNEI. In DNA, the CDR3 is TGTGCCAGCAGTCGGGAAAAAATGATGGAGCAGTACTTC. Amino acid sequence: CASSREKMMEQYF.

V is TRBV7-9 and J is TRBJ2-7; 9 bases are a match to TRBD1. Looked up from germline, CDR1 is SEHNR and CDR2 is FQNEAQ (reference sequence). With V trimmed by 5 bases and J by 5 bases, 13 bases remained unmatched. The CDR3 totals 16 residues. In DNA form, the CDR3 reads TGTGCCAGCAGCCCCCGTACCGGGACAGGGCACCACGAGCAGTACTTC. It translates to CASSPRTGTGHHEQYF.

This chain joins TRBV7-9 and TRBJ2-7, with D perhaps matching TRBD1 (6 bases). Trimming left V 2 bases short and J 4 bases short, with 12 bases between. This CDR3 spans 14 amino acids. Germline CDR1 and CDR2: SEHNR and FQNEAQ (reference sequence). The CDR3 DNA sequence: TGTGCCAGCAGCTTACAGGGGTCTAATTACGAGCAGTACTTC. Translation: CASSLQGSNYEQYF. The full variable domain, completed using reference TRBV7-9 and TRBJ2-7, is DTGVSQNPRHKITKRGQNVTFRCDPISEHNRLYWYRQTLGQGPEFLTYFQNEAQLEKSRLLSDRFSAERPKGSFSTLEIQRTEQGDSAMYLCASSLQGSNYEQYFGPGTRLTVT.

The chain uses TRBV27 and TRBJ2-3; perhaps TRBD2 as D (5 bases). CDR3 length equals 15 residues. V lost 6 bases, J lost 6 bases, and 19 bases lay in between. Germline V CDR1 and CDR2: MNHEY, SMNVEV (reference sequence). As DNA, the CDR3 is TGTGCCAGCAGGAGGGAGAGGGTGGGGAAGGATACGCAGTATTTT. Translation gives CASRRERVGKDTQYF.

This clonotype showed up just a few times. This chain connects TRBV6-5 to TRBJ2-3; the D gene is possibly TRBD2 (5 bases). Trimming took off 4 bases at V and 8 bases at J, with 7 bases between the two ends. Germline CDR1 is MNHEY and CDR2 is SVGAGI. This CDR3 region has 11 residues. This CDR3 is CASSFAGTQYF. The CDR3 nucleotides are TGTGCCAGCAGTTTTGCGGGTACGCAGTATTTT.

CDR3 in DNA: TGTGCCTGGAGCCGCCAGAACACTGAAGCTTTCTTT. Translating gives CAWSRQNTEAFF. The chain uses TRBV30 and TRBJ1-1; unclear D gene. CDR1 GTSNPN and CDR2 SVGIG come from the germline V gene (reference sequence). This CDR3 comprises 12 residues. V was trimmed by 3 bases and J by 1 base, leaving 6 bases between them.

V is TRBV2 and J is TRBJ1-5, with D maybe TRBD1 (6 bases). Trimming took off 6 bases at V and 2 bases at J, with 11 bases between the two ends. This CDR3 spans 14 amino acids. CDR1 SNHLY and CDR2 FYNNEI come from the germline V gene. The CDR3 DNA sequence: TGTGCCAGCAGCGCAGGGGCTCGCAATCAGCCCCAGCATTTT. Encoded protein: CASSAGARNQPQHF.

This chain joins TRBV18 and TRBJ1-2; 7 positions match TRBD1. This CDR3 is built from 15 residues. CDR1 and CDR2 (germline): KGHSH, LQKENI. V trimming: 2 bases; J trimming: 4 bases; junction bases outside the gene matches: 7. This chain's CDR3 is CASSPKTGAAYGYTF. The CDR3 DNA reads TGTGCCAGCTCACCAAAAACAGGGGCAGCCTATGGCTACACCTTC.

The rearrangement links TRBV10-3 to TRBJ2-2; 9 nucleotides match TRBD2. The CDR3 runs to 17 residues. The germline CDR1 and CDR2 sequences are ENHRY and SYGVKD. The junction had 6 bases not matched to a gene; V was cut back by 3 bases and J by 1 base. CDR3 loop: CAISDPGLALNTGELFF. CDR3 coding DNA: TGTGCCATCAGTGATCCGGGACTAGCCTTGAACACCGGGGAGCTGTTTTTT.

Only a few counts were recorded for this clonotype. The chain is built from TRBV20-1 and TRBJ1-1; D remains unclear. The CDR3 contains 14 residues. Trimming took 1 base from V and 7 from J, leaving 16 bases between them. Germline loops: CDR1 DFQATT, CDR2 SNEGSKA (reference sequence). The chain's CDR3 is CSARGVGFTDEAFF. DNA of the CDR3: TGCAGTGCTAGAGGGGTAGGCTTCACTGATGAAGCTTTCTTT.

J is TRBJ1-5 and V is TRBV5-1; D ambiguous. Per the germline V gene, CDR1 is SGHRS and CDR2 is YFSETQ. This CDR3 has 14 residues. V lost 6 bases, J lost 8 bases, and 18 bases lay in between. The CDR3 nucleotides are TGCGCCAGCAAGAAGGACCTTGACCATGAGCCCCAGCATTTT. Its protein is CASKKDLDHEPQHF. Supplemented by reference TRBV5-1 and TRBJ1-5, the full variable domain reads KAGVTQTPRYLIKTRGQQVTLSCSPISGHRSVSWYQQTPGQGLQFLFEYFSETQRNKGNFPGRFSGRQFSNSRSEMNVSTLELGDSALYLCASKKDLDHEPQHFGDGTRLSIL.

Only a few counts were recorded for this clonotype. CDR3 residues: CASSYSSIGTSIGNEQFF. CDR3 bases: TGTGCCAGCAGTTACTCGAGTATCGGGACTAGCATCGGCAATGAGCAGTTCTTC. This chain uses TRBV6-2 or TRBV6-3 with TRBJ2-1; 9 bases line up with TRBD2. The CDR3 is made up of 18 amino acids. Germline V gene sequence: CDR1 MNHEY, CDR2 SVGEGT. After removal of 0 bases from V and 6 bases from J, the junction contained 12 bases not matched to a gene.

The chain employs TRBV6-5 and TRBJ2-3, with TRBD2 identical over 7 bases. The V segment lost 10 bases and the J segment 2 bases; nucleotides outside the gene matches: 9. The CDR3 loop spans 14 amino acids. The V gene's germline CDR1 is MNHEY and CDR2 SVGAGI. This chain's CDR3 is CATRLTSTTDTQYF. The CDR3 DNA is TGTGCCACCAGATTGACTAGCACCACAGATACGCAGTATTTT.

In its sample, this clonotype was seen once. This may arise from a read error, as a much more abundant clone is one base away. The rearrangement links TRBV12-3 or TRBV12-4 to TRBJ2-3; D is undetermined. The ends were cut back, 11 bases at V and 4 bases at J, with 13 bases in the middle. The CDR3 length is 12 residues. The DNA of the CDR3 is TGTGCCGGCACGCCAGGTTCAGATACGCAGTATTTT. Encoded protein: CAGTPGSDTQYF.

The CDR3 here is CASSDWDNQETQYF. The CDR3 DNA follows: TGTGCCAGCAGTGACTGGGACAATCAAGAGACCCAGTACTTC. The chain carries TRBV25-1 and TRBJ2-5; a possible D gene is TRBD1 (6 bases). CDR1 is MGHDK, CDR2 SYGVNS, per germline. The CDR3 length is 14 residues. V was trimmed by 3 bases and J by 2 bases, leaving 10 bases between them.

This clonotype was detected only a few times. It may be a read error: a sequence one base away is much more abundant. This chain links TRBV7-9 with TRBJ2-5, with a possible D match to TRBD2 (6 bases). Germline CDR1 is SEHNR and CDR2 is FQNEAQ (reference sequence). The ends were cut back, 5 bases at V and 5 bases at J, with 15 bases in the middle. This CDR3 has 14 residues. CDR3 in amino acids: CASSPAGGVETQYF. DNA of the CDR3: TGTGCCAGCAGCCCTGCTGGAGGGGTGGAGACCCAGTACTTC.

V usage is TRBV29-1 and J usage is TRBJ1-1; no clear D. V was clipped by 4 bases and J by 7 bases, with 10 bases between them. The germline V gene encodes CDR1 SQVTM and CDR2 ANQGSEA. This CDR3 comprises 11 residues. This CDR3 reads CSVAISGEAFF. CDR3 sequence (DNA): TGCAGCGTTGCCATCTCAGGTGAAGCTTTCTTT.

The J gene is TRBJ1-1, the V gene TRBV29-1; D is unresolved. The CDR3 has 10 amino acids. The germline gives CDR1 SQVTM, CDR2 ANQGSEA. V gave up 8 bases and J gave up 11 bases, with 15 bases separating them. The CDR3 is CSPRLAAAFF. DNA of the CDR3: TGCAGCCCCCGTTTGGCTGCGGCTTTCTTT. Complete variable domain (other parts from reference TRBV29-1 and TRBJ1-1): SAVISQKPSRDICQRGTSLTIQCQVDSQVTMMFWYRQQPGQSLTLIATANQGSEATYESGFVIDKFPISRPNLTFSTLTVSNMSPEDSSIYLCSPRLAAAFFGQGTRLTVV.

This clonotype was seen a handful of times. The chain links TRBV2 to TRBJ1-1; no clear D. This CDR3 region has 11 residues. The V end lost 7 bases, the J end lost 2 bases, and 5 bases lay between the germline ends. Germline assignment: CDR1 SNHLY and CDR2 FYNNEI. The CDR3 loop is CASTENTEAFF. The CDR3 DNA is TGTGCCAGCACAGAAAACACTGAAGCTTTCTTT.

This clonotype was seen only a few times. The chain couples TRBV28 to TRBJ1-2; 7 bases agree with TRBD1. Germline CDR1 MDHEN, CDR2 SYDVKM. J was trimmed by 4 bases and V by 5 bases; bases with no gene match: 10. This CDR3 region has 15 residues. The CDR3 here is CASSDYRGSGYGYTF. CDR3 nucleotide sequence: TGTGCCAGCAGTGATTACAGGGGAAGCGGCTATGGCTACACCTTC.

This chain joins TRBV10-3 and TRBJ2-5; 9 bases agree with TRBD2. The V gene's germline CDR1 is ENHRY and CDR2 SYGVKD. This CDR3 has 16 amino acids. The J segment lost 1 base and the V segment lost 3 bases, leaving 6 bases of the junction unmatched. The CDR3 DNA is TGTGCCATCAGTGACGTGACTAGCGGACTCCAAGAGACCCAGTACTTC. It translates to CAISDVTSGLQETQYF.

This clonotype was detected only a few times. This rearrangement joins TRBV10-3 to TRBJ2-5; 8 nucleotides match TRBD1. The length of the CDR3 is 15 residues. Germline CDR1 ENHRY, CDR2 SYGVKD. Trimming took 2 bases from V and 5 from J; bases not matched to a gene: 7. The CDR3 protein is CAISEVKRQGETQYF. The CDR3 nucleotides read TGTGCCATCAGTGAGGTTAAGAGACAGGGGGAGACCCAGTACTTC.

This clonotype showed up just a few times. J is TRBJ2-7 and V is TRBV20-1, with no clear D. The CDR3 is 11 amino acids. CDR1 is DFQATT and CDR2 is SNEGSKA in the germline V gene (reference sequence). The ends were cut back, 1 base at V and 6 bases at J, with 7 bases in the middle. The CDR3 region is CSARVVGEQYF. Here the CDR3 DNA reads TGCAGTGCTAGAGTGGTAGGCGAGCAGTACTTC.